The 8 T cell receptor beta chains listed next were all sequenced from one sample in a study of blood T cell repertoires in COVID-19. Only in-frame clones appear in the TCRdb table, and some are missing; sequencing was by immunoSEQ multiplex PCR. The repertoire includes under 75,000 clones, about four fifths of them detected once, and 6.3% sits in the top ten. Sequencing input: peripheral blood. These receptors all come from a woman aged 60-75 years with acute or convalescent COVID-19.

The V call is TRBV30, the J call TRBJ2-7; no firm D call. Germline-derived CDR1 and CDR2 are GTSNPN and SVGIG (reference sequence). CDR3 length: 13 residues. The germline V and J ends were trimmed by 5 bases and 1 base, with 12 bases remaining between them. In DNA, the CDR3 is TGTGCCTGGGAAATTGGCGGATCCTACGAGCAGTACTTC. It specifies CAWEIGGSYEQYF.

The rearrangement links TRBV3-1 (or the pseudogene TRBV3-2) to TRBJ1-1, with D tentatively TRBD1 (5 bases). V dropped 4 bases and J dropped 1 base, with 16 bases sitting between them. The CDR3 has 16 residues. Germline CDR1 and CDR2: LGHDT and YNNKEL (reference sequence). CDR3 nucleotide sequence: TGTGCCAGCAGCCCACTGGGGCAGTCGGGGAACACTGAAGCTTTCTTT. It translates to CASSPLGQSGNTEAFF.

V gene TRBV19 combines with J gene TRBJ2-7; D call uncertain. The germline gives CDR1 LNHDA, CDR2 SQIVND (reference sequence). Between the trimmed V and J ends, which lost 8 bases and 2 bases, there was a span of 16 bases. CDR3 length equals 14 residues. The CDR3 bases are TGTGCCAGTTCTCGGTCGAACGTCGCCTACGAGCAGTACTTC. Protein: CASSRSNVAYEQYF.

The chain links TRBV3-1 (or the pseudogene TRBV3-2) to TRBJ2-1; D may be TRBD1 (6 bases). CDR3 length: 15 residues. V was pared by 0 bases and J by 7 bases, with 13 bases between. Germline V gives CDR1 LGHDT, CDR2 YNNKEL (reference sequence). The chain's CDR3 is CASSQEGTLLNEQFF. DNA for the CDR3: TGTGCCAGCAGCCAAGAAGGGACACTGTTAAATGAGCAGTTCTTC.

The V call is TRBV30, the J call TRBJ2-3; TRBD1 matches 7 bases. The CDR3 is made up of 15 amino acids. V was clipped by 0 bases and J by 3 bases; unmatched bases: 6. Germline CDR1 and CDR2: GTSNPN and SVGIG (reference sequence). In nucleotides, the CDR3 is TGTGCCTGGAGTGTACCTCTCAGGGGGACAGATACGCAGTATTTT. Residues: CAWSVPLRGTDTQYF.

The chain recombines TRBV7-9 with TRBJ1-1; 10 bases map to TRBD1. The ends lost 5 bases at V and 4 bases at J; junction bases unmatched: 1. CDR3 length: 13 residues. CDR1 and CDR2 from the germline V gene are SEHNR and FQNEAQ (reference sequence). In DNA, the CDR3 is TGTGCCAGCAGCGGACAGGGGGGCACTGAAGCTTTCTTT. It yields the protein CASSGQGGTEAFF.

On this clone: At one of its ends the junction is not consistent with the germline gene, which may arise from a read error. The chain links TRBV12-3 or TRBV12-4 to TRBJ2-7; TRBD2 matches 15 bases. The CDR3 loop spans 13 amino acids. Here the CDR3 DNA reads TGTGCCAGCGCCAGGACTAGCGGGGGGGCGAATCACTTC. Translating it yields CASARTSGGANHF.

V and J are TRBV12-5 and TRBJ2-1; possible D gene TRBD1, 6 bases. Germline loops: CDR1 LGHNT, CDR2 FRNRAP. This CDR3 has 13 residues. V gave up 5 bases and J gave up 10 bases, with 15 bases separating them. This chain's CDR3 is CASGALQGLEQFF. For the CDR3, the DNA is TGTGCTAGTGGTGCTCTACAGGGTCTGGAGCAGTTCTTC.